The sequence of this T cell receptor beta chain was determined in a study of T cells after yellow fever vaccination. Germline V gene lookup returns CDR1 SGHAT and CDR2 FQNNGV. The CDR3 has 14 residues. Trimming removed 3 bases from V and 0 bases from J, with 6 bases in between. TCRdb itself ran the 5' RACE reads through MiXCR, one entry per CDR3 protein. The sample contains more than 300,000 distinct CDR3 sequences, roughly a tenth of which appear only once. The specimen comprised CD4+ T cells sorted from PBMCs, sampled 45 days after the yellow fever booster vaccination. V usage is TRBV11-2 and J usage is TRBJ2-1; D gene uncertain. This receptor was taken from a man younger than 30 who received the YFV17D yellow fever vaccine. The CDR3 region has the DNA TGTGCCAGCAGCTTCCGACTCTCCTACAATGAGCAGTTCTTC. Translating it yields CASSFRLSYNEQFF.